This T cell receptor (beta chain) comes out of a study of blood T cell repertoires in COVID-19. Study background: The United States, Italy and Spain were the sources of the acute and convalescent COVID-19 samples.

The germline V gene has CDR1 GTSNPN and CDR2 SVGIG (reference sequence). The CDR3 has 13 residues. The V gene end was trimmed by 1 base and the J gene end by 5 bases; junction bases not matched to a gene: 2. Authors' processing steps: Counts of nucleated cells, estimated from reference gene primer amplification, were obtained. Assay used: immunoSEQ multiplex PCR; TCRdb lists only in-frame clones, some missing. D and trimming were read from the DNA, whereas the V and J calls and clone size are those reported in that table. This sample carries 150,000 or so clones, roughly 80% of them seen once, and the ten largest clones take 3%.

The source material was peripheral blood. The chain combines TRBV30 with TRBJ2-7; 10 nucleotides line up with TRBD1. This clonotype was sampled from a woman older than 75 with acute or convalescent COVID-19. The CDR3 DNA reads TGTGCCTGGAGTGGCGGACAGGGGGACGAGCAGTACTTC. It is translated as CAWSGGQGDEQYF.